Included here is one T cell receptor (beta chain) sequence, with context. The antigen remains unidentified. From germline, CDR1 is MGHDK and CDR2 SYGVNS. The CDR3 sequence is 13 residues long. The V segment lost 4 bases and the J segment 2 bases; nucleotides outside the gene matches: 0. A process of 5'RACE template switching, which added a universal primer site and UMIs, was used to make TCR cDNA. TCRdb analysed the 5' RACE reads with MiXCR anew, one entry per CDR3 protein. The sample lists roughly 340,000 distinct CDR3 sequences; about 4% were seen once. This record comes from a study of T cells after yellow fever vaccination. Findings and limits, study-wide: Booster samples showed a return of most primary-vaccination clones (under 98% CD4, 80% to 90% CD8).

This chain connects TRBV25-1 to TRBJ2-3, with 7 bases matching TRBD2. The clonotype comes from a man in his late teens or twenties who received the YFV17D yellow fever vaccine. Sample: PBMCs, taken 5 days after the yellow fever booster vaccination. The CDR3 here is CASSGLATDTQYF. As DNA, the CDR3 is TGTGCCAGCAGTGGACTAGCCACAGATACGCAGTATTTT.